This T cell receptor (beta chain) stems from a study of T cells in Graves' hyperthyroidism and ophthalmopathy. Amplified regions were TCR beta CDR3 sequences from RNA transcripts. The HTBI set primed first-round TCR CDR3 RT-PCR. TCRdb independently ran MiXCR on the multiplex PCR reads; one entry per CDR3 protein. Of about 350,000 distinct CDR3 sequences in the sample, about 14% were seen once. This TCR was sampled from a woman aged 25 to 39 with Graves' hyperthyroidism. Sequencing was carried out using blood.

CDR3 nucleotide sequence: TGTGCCAGCAGCCCCTCCACCAAGACAGATGGCTACACCTTC. This translates into CASSPSTKTDGYTF. The V call is TRBV9, the J call TRBJ1-2, with D maybe TRBD1 (5 bases). Trimming cost V 4 bases and J 6 bases, with 16 bases left between them. Looked up from germline, CDR1 is SGDLS and CDR2 is YYNGEE. The CDR3 is made up of 14 amino acids. Full variable domain (rest looked up from reference TRBV9 and TRBJ1-2): DSGVTQTPKHLITATGQRVTLRCSPRSGDLSVYWYQQSLDQGLQFLIQYYNGEERAKGNILERFSAQQFPDLHSELNLSSLELGDSALYFCASSPSTKTDGYTFGSGTRLTVV.